One sample yielded the 23 T cell receptor beta chains listed below, sequenced in a study of blood T cell repertoires in COVID-19 (dated by TCRdb to between 2020 and 2021). The library was made by the immunoSEQ multiplex PCR assay. Sourced from immuneACCESS, this table was stored by TCRdb with only in-frame sequences that have V and J called. A share of the clones is absent; for the studies checked, an unresolved V gene accounts for under half, and the remainder has no known explanation. The sample profile shows over 250,000 clones; over 85% of them were found once. The top ten clones comprise roughly 2.5% of the sample. The source material was PBMCs or T cells enriched from blood (not recorded which). The origin of the receptors is a man aged 60 to 69 who had recovered from COVID-19.

The chain is built from TRBV7-9 and TRBJ1-1, with a weak D call TRBD1 (5 bases). Looked up from germline, CDR1 is SEHNR and CDR2 is FQNEAQ (reference sequence). This CDR3 has 15 amino acids. V was trimmed by 4 bases and J by 1 base, leaving 13 bases between them. CDR3 sequence reads: CASSYGGHANTEAFF. The CDR3, as DNA: TGTGCCAGCAGCTATGGTGGACACGCGAACACTGAAGCTTTCTTT.

The chain has TRBV5-1 and TRBJ1-1, with D perhaps matching TRBD1 (5 bases). V was shortened by 0 bases and J by 0 bases, with 9 bases between the two germline ends. CDR1 SGHRS and CDR2 YFSETQ come from the germline V gene. This CDR3 contains 15 residues. CDR3 DNA sequence: TGCGCCAGCAGCTTGGGGTCACAGGTGAACACTGAAGCTTTCTTT. It encodes CASSLGSQVNTEAFF. Variable domain in full (rest from reference TRBV5-1 and TRBJ1-1): KAGVTQTPRYLIKTRGQQVTLSCSPISGHRSVSWYQQTPGQGLQFLFEYFSETQRNKGNFPGRFSGRQFSNSRSEMNVSTLELGDSALYLCASSLGSQVNTEAFFGQGTRLTVV.

This sequence joins TRBV10-3 and TRBJ2-7; the match to TRBD1 covers 11 bases. The CDR3 loop spans 12 amino acids. Looked up from germline, CDR1 is ENHRY and CDR2 is SYGVKD. Trimming cost V 11 bases and J 3 bases; bases outside gene matches: 3. This chain's CDR3 is CAVGTGGYEQYF. The CDR3 DNA reads as TGTGCCGTCGGGACAGGGGGCTACGAGCAGTACTTC.

This chain joins TRBV24-1 and TRBJ1-4, with D perhaps TRBD1 (5 bases). Germline V gene data show CDR1 as KGHDR and CDR2 as SFDVKD. Trimming removed 2 bases at V and 8 bases at J, with 14 bases between. The CDR3 has 15 residues. The CDR3 loop is CATSDSARTPEKLFF. The CDR3 region has the DNA TGTGCCACCAGTGATTCAGCTAGGACACCCGAAAAACTGTTTTTT.

This clone has more than one count but fewer than ten. This chain links TRBV6-1 with TRBJ1-6; 10 bases match TRBD1. The V gene end was trimmed by 2 bases and the J gene end by 9 bases; junction bases not matched to a gene: 7. CDR3 size: 16 residues. The germline gives CDR1 MNHNS, CDR2 SASEGT. The CDR3 here is CASSELWDRGPSPLHF. The DNA of the CDR3 is TGTGCCAGCAGTGAATTGTGGGACAGGGGCCCTTCACCCCTCCACTTT.

This clone was found once. The chain recombines TRBV6-1 with TRBJ1-1; TRBD1 matches at 8 bases. The CDR3 totals 15 residues. Germline lookup yields CDR1 MNHNS and CDR2 SASEGT. With 3 bases clipped from V and 1 base from J, the junction kept 4 bases outside the gene matches. The CDR3 DNA follows: TGTGCCAGCAGTGACAGGGGGCAGGGGAACACTGAAGCTTTCTTT. Its translation: CASSDRGQGNTEAFF.

The chain joins TRBV18 to TRBJ2-7, with no clear D. Germline assignment: CDR1 KGHSH and CDR2 LQKENI. The CDR3 contains 14 residues. V lost 0 bases to trimming and J lost 4 bases, with 10 bases between them. The DNA of the CDR3 is TGTGCCAGCTCACCACCGTCAGGAAGTTACGAGCAGTACTTC. It specifies CASSPPSGSYEQYF.

The chain carries TRBV29-1 and TRBJ2-7; D perhaps matches TRBD2 (5 bases). The V gene's germline CDR1 is SQVTM and CDR2 ANQGSEA. The ends were cut back, 4 bases at V and 4 bases at J, with 17 bases in the middle. CDR3 length: 14 amino acids. CDR3 residues: CSVVRVGLPYEQYF. The CDR3 DNA reads as TGCAGCGTTGTAAGGGTAGGACTTCCGTACGAGCAGTACTTC.

The DNA of the CDR3 is TGTGCCAGCTCACGGACTACAGGGGGCTTTGAAGCTTTCTTT. It codes for CASSRTTGGFEAFF. The chain has TRBV18 and TRBJ1-1; 9 bases line up with TRBD1. The CDR3 totals 14 residues. Germline trimming cut 4 bases from V and 7 bases from J; bases unmatched to any gene: 7. CDR1 and CDR2 (germline): KGHSH, LQKENI.

The rearrangement joins TRBV18 to TRBJ1-3, with D possibly being TRBD1 (5 bases). Looked up from germline, CDR1 is KGHSH and CDR2 is LQKENI. CDR3 length: 16 amino acids. Trimming pared 4 bases from V and 2 bases from J, leaving 15 bases between. The CDR3 DNA follows: TGTGCCAGCTCACTCATGGGACGGGAGGCTGGAAACACCATATATTTT. This translates into CASSLMGREAGNTIYF. Filled out from reference TRBV18 and TRBJ1-3, the complete variable domain reads NAGVMQNPRHLVRRRGQEARLRCSPMKGHSHVYWYRQLPEEGLKFMVYLQKENIIDESGMPKERFSAEFPKEGPSILRIQQVVRGDSAAYFCASSLMGREAGNTIYFGEGSWLTVV.

The chain is built from TRBV7-9 and TRBJ2-2, with 9 bases that match TRBD1. Germline V gene lookup returns CDR1 SEHNR and CDR2 FQNEAQ (reference sequence). The CDR3 has 16 amino acids. The V gene end was trimmed by 4 bases and the J gene end by 1 base; junction bases not matched to a gene: 4. The DNA of the CDR3 is TGTGCCAGCAGCTCGAGGGACAGGGAGAACACCGGGGAGCTGTTTTTT. The encoded protein is CASSSRDRENTGELFF.

About this clone itself: The sample contains more than one DNA sequence encoding this CDR3. This chain joins TRBV10-3 and TRBJ1-1, with D possibly matching TRBD1 (6 bases). V was cut by 8 bases and J by 0 bases, with 10 bases left in between. Germline CDR1 and CDR2: ENHRY and SYGVKD. CDR3 length equals 13 residues. The CDR3 reads CAISGTLNTEAFF. The DNA of the CDR3 is TGTGCCATCTCCGGGACACTGAACACTGAAGCTTTCTTT.

This clone was detected once. CDR3 amino acids: CATAGNSNQPQHF. In nucleotides, the CDR3 is TGTGCCACCGCGGGGAATAGCAATCAGCCCCAGCATTTT. The chain combines TRBV6-5 with TRBJ1-5; D uncertain. Germline V gene sequence: CDR1 MNHEY, CDR2 SVGAGI. The germline V and J ends were trimmed by 10 bases and 0 bases, with 10 bases remaining between them. The CDR3 loop spans 13 amino acids.

This clone was seen only a few times. This chain uses TRBV4-2 with TRBJ1-6, with D unclear. The CDR3 contains 15 residues. V shed 0 bases and J shed 9 bases, with 12 bases lying between them. Per the germline V gene, CDR1 is LGHNA and CDR2 is YNFKEQ. The CDR3 spells CASSQDAWEGSPLHF. The CDR3 bases are TGTGCCAGCAGCCAAGATGCGTGGGAGGGTTCACCCCTCCACTTT.

This clone showed up just once. The same CDR3 also results from other DNA sequences found in this sample. The chain uses TRBV12-3 or TRBV12-4 and TRBJ1-5, with unresolved D. V was shortened by 2 bases and J by 4 bases, with 6 bases between the two germline ends. This CDR3 is built from 13 residues. CDR3 sequence reads: CASSLSENQPQHF. The CDR3 region has the DNA TGTGCCAGCAGTTTAAGCGAGAATCAGCCCCAGCATTTT.

The chain joins TRBV18 to TRBJ1-4; 7 positions match TRBD1. The CDR3 is 17 residues long. Germline CDR1 and CDR2: KGHSH and LQKENI. Trimming at V came to 3 bases and at J to 5 bases, leaving 12 bases not matched to a gene. CDR3 region: CASSPQGTVPGNEKLFF. The CDR3 bases are TGTGCCAGCTCACCCCAAGGGACAGTACCAGGGAATGAAAAACTGTTTTTT.

The chain carries TRBV6-5 and TRBJ2-3; 10 bases are shared with TRBD2. CDR1 is MNHEY and CDR2 is SVGAGI in the germline V gene. V shed 5 bases and J 4 bases; nucleotides not matched to a gene: 3. This CDR3 has 14 residues. The CDR3 reads CASSTGTSADTQYF. CDR3 nucleotide sequence: TGTGCCAGCAGTACTGGGACTAGCGCAGATACGCAGTATTTT.

The J gene is TRBJ2-7, the V gene TRBV12-3 or TRBV12-4; no firm D call. This CDR3 is built from 12 residues. The V gene lost 4 bases and the J gene lost 3 bases, with 7 bases spanning the gap. CDR3 coding DNA: TGTGCCAGCAGTTCGGTGAACTACGAGCAGTACTTC. Residues: CASSSVNYEQYF.

The chain uses TRBV9 and TRBJ2-1; 12 positions agree with TRBD2. Germline-derived CDR1 and CDR2 are SGDLS and YYNGEE. V dropped 4 bases and J dropped 3; count of bases not matched to a gene: 8. This CDR3 has 17 residues. The CDR3 is CASSPSSGGAGYNEQFF. The DNA for the CDR3 is TGTGCCAGCAGCCCCTCTAGCGGGGGGGCGGGCTACAATGAGCAGTTCTTC. The full variable domain, with the rest looked up from reference TRBV9 and TRBJ2-1, is DSGVTQTPKHLITATGQRVTLRCSPRSGDLSVYWYQQSLDQGLQFLIQYYNGEERAKGNILERFSAQQFPDLHSELNLSSLELGDSALYFCASSPSSGGAGYNEQFFGPGTRLTVL.

This chain uses TRBV5-4 with TRBJ1-2, with TRBD1 identical over 8 bases. V lost 0 bases and J lost 8; bases outside the gene matches: 9. The CDR3 loop spans 15 amino acids. The germline CDR1 and CDR2 sequences are SGHNT and YYREEE (reference sequence). For the CDR3, the DNA is TGTGCCAGCAGCTTGGTGGGGGACAGGTCCGGGGGCTACACCTTC. The encoded protein is CASSLVGDRSGGYTF.

The chain recombines TRBV19 with TRBJ2-3; D gene ambiguous. Germline V CDR1 and CDR2: LNHDA, SQIVND (reference sequence). Trimming shortened V by 6 bases and J by 0 bases, and 4 bases separated the two germline ends. CDR3 length: 12 residues. CDR3 sequence reads: CASSGSTDTQYF. Here the CDR3 DNA reads TGTGCCAGTAGCGGGAGCACAGATACGCAGTATTTT.

CDR3 in DNA: TGTGCCAGTAGCCGGACAGGGGATGGCAATCAGCCCCAGCATTTT. Its protein product is CASSRTGDGNQPQHF. The chain employs TRBV19 and TRBJ1-5; 9 bases fit TRBD1. The CDR3 loop spans 15 amino acids. The junction had 5 bases not matched to a gene; V was cut back by 6 bases and J by 2 bases. Germline assignment: CDR1 LNHDA and CDR2 SQIVND (reference sequence).

V and J are TRBV2 and TRBJ2-1, with 7 bases fitting TRBD2. The CDR3 contains 15 residues. The trim removed 0 bases at V and 7 bases at J, leaving 6 bases unmatched. CDR1 and CDR2 (germline): SNHLY, FYNNEI. The CDR3 bases are TGTGCCAGCAGTGAAGCCCGGACTAGACTTAATGAGCAGTTCTTC. Protein sequence: CASSEARTRLNEQFF.